The source of this T cell receptor (beta chain) is a study of blood T cells in healthy people across ages. Whole-study results and caveats: Not knowing donor CMV status may have confounded expanded clonotype changes.

This CDR3 comprises 11 residues. Germline V lookup: CDR1 SGHTA, CDR2 FQGNSA. V dropped 6 bases and J dropped 13 bases, with 13 bases sitting between them. This clonotype was counted only a few times. Its target is unknown. Extractions gave at least 5 micrograms of total RNA per sample. Sample-barcoded 5' priming and a J-beta primer mix drove a second PCR of about 6 to 12 cycles. Via MiXCR, TCRdb re-called the 5' RACE reads, giving one row per CDR3 protein. The top ten hold about 21% of the sample, which has fewer than 2 million distinct CDR3 sequences, approximately 40% seen once. The receptor was isolated from a human donor in good health. This chain joins TRBV7-2 and TRBJ2-4; the D is unclear. Material: blood. The CDR3 loop reads CASSATSEQYF. The DNA for the CDR3 is TGTGCCAGCAGTGCGACATCGGAGCAGTACTTC.